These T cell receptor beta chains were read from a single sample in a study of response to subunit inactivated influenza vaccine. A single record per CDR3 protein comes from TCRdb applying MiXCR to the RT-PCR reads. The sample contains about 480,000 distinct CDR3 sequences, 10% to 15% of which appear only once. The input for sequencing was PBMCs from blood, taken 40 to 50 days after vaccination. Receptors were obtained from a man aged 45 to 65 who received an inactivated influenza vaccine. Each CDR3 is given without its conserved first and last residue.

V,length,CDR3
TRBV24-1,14,ATSARRRVNTDTQY
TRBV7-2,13,ASSLSVTHQETQY
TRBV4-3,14,ASSQDRGTTNEKLF
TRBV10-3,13,AISTGLAGQETQY
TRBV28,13,ASSLPGPLPDEQF
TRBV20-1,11,SAPSLENNEQF
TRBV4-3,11,ASSQDRGETQY
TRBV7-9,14,ASSLPGAGNTGELF
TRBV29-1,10,SVAGTPYEQY
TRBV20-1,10,SARFNTDTQY
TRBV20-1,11,SAPQGLNTEAF
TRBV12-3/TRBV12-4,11,ASTVAGEETQY
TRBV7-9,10,ASSFPGDIQY
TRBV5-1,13,ASSEQGLNTGELF
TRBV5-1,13,ASSLEGRGNSEQF
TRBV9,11,ASSVTEFKPLH
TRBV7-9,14,ASSLEVPIYGDEQY
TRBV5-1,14,ASSLASGSGANEQF
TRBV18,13,ASSPPSGLGGELF
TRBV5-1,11,ASRTSEAGTQY